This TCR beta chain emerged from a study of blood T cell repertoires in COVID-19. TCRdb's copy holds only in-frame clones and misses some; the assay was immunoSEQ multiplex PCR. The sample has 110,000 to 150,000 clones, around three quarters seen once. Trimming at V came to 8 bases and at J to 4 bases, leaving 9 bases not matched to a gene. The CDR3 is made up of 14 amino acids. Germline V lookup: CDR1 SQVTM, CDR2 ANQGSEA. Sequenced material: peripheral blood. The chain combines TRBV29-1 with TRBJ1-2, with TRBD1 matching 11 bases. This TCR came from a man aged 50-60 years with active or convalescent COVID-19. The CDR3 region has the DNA TGCAGCCCCTCAAGGACAGGGGGCGGCTATGGCTACACCTTC. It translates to CSPSRTGGGYGYTF.